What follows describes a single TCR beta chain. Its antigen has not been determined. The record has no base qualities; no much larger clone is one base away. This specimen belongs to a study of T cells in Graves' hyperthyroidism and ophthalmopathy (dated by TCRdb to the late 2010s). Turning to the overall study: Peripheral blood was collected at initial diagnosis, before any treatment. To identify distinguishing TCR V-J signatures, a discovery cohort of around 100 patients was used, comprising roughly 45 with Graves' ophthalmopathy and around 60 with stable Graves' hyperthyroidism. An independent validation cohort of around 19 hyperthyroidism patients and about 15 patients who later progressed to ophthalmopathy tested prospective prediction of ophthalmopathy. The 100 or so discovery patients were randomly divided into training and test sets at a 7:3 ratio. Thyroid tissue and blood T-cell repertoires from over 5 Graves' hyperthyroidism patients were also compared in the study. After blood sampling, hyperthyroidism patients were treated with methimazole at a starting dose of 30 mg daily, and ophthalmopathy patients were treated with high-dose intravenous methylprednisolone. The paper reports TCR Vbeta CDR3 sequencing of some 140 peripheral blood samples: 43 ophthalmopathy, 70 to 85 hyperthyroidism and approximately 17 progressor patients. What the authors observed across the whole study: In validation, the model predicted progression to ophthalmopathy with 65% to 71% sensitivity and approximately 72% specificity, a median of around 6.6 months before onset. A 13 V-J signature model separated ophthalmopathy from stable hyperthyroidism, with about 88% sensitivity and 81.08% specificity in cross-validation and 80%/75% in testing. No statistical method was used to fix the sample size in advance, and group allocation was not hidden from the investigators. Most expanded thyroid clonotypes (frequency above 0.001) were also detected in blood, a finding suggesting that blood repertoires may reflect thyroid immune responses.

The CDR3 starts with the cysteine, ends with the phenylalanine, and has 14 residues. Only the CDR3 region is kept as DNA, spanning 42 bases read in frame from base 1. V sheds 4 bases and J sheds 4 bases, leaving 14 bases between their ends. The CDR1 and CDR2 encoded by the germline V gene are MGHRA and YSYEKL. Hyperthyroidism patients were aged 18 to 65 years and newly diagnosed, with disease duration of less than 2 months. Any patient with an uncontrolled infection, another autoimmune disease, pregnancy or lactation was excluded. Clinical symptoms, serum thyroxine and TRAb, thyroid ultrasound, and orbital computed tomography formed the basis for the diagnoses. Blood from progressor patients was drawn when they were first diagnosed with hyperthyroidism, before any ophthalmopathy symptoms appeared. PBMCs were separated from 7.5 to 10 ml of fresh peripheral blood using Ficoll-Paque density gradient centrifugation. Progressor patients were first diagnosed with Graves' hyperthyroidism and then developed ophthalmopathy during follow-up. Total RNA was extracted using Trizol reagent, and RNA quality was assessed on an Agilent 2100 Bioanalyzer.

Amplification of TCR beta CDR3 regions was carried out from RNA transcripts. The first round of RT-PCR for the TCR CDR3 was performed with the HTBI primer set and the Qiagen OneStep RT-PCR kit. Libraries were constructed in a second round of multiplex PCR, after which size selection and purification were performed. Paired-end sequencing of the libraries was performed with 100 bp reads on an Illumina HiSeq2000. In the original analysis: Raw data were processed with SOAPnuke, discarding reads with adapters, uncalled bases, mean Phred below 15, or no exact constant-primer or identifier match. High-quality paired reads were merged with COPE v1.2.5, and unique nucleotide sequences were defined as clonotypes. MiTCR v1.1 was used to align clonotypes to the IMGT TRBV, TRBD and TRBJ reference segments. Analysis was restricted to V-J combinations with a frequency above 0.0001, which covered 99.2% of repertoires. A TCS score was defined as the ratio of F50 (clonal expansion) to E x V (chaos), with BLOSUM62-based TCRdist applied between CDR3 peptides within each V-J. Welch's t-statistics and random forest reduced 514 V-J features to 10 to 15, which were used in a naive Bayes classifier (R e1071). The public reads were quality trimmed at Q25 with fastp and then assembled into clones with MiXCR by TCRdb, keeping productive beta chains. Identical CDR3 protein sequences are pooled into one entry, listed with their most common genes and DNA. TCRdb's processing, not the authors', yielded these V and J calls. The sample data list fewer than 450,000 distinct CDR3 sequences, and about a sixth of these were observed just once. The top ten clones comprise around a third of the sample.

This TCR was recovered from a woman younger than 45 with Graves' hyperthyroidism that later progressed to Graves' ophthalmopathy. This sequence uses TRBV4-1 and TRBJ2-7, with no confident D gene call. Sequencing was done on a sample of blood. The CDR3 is CASSRRHGLYEQYF. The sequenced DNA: TGCGCCAGCAGCCGTAGGCACGGCCTGTACGAGCAGTACTTC.